The entry below gives a single T cell receptor beta chain sequence along with its context. TCRdb's table, derived via immunoSEQ multiplex PCR, lists solely in-frame clones and lacks some. The table lists about 120,000 clones, roughly nine tenths of them singletons, with about 4.5% in the top ten. This specimen comes from a study of blood T cell repertoires in COVID-19. Germline CDR1 SGHTA, CDR2 FQGNSA. Between the trimmed V and J ends, which lost 0 bases and 5 bases, there was a span of 13 bases. The CDR3 covers 15 residues. The specimen sequenced was peripheral blood. This sequence originates from a man aged 35-49 years with acute or convalescent COVID-19. This chain connects TRBV7-2 to TRBJ1-1, with D possibly being TRBD1 (5 bases). The DNA for the CDR3 is TGTGCCAGCAGCTTAGCGGGGGGTAGTGGGACTGAAGCTTTCTTT. Its protein is CASSLAGGSGTEAFF.